This T cell receptor beta chain was captured by sequencing in a study of blood T cell repertoires in COVID-19. Study information: Acute and convalescent COVID-19 samples came from the United States, Italy and Spain. Sample material is recorded as cDNA or gDNA derived from T cells, B-cell-depleted T cells, or PBMCs.

Data came from immunoSEQ multiplex PCR; TCRdb stores just in-frame clones and leaves some out. The table has over 200,000 clones, about nine tenths seen once; the top ten hold around 2.5%. The V and J ends lost 9 bases and 0 bases respectively, with 11 bases between them. This CDR3 is built from 13 residues. Germline CDR1 reads MNHEY; CDR2 reads SVGAGI. Study members were between about 18 and 89 years old and lived in some 26 US regions. Donors were grouped by their self-reported clinical history. The J gene is TRBJ1-1, the V gene TRBV6-5, with D maybe TRBD1 (5 bases). The source material was PBMCs or T cells enriched from blood (not recorded which). The TCR originated in a woman in her 40s with acute COVID-19. As DNA, the CDR3 is TGTGCCAGTCTACAGGACATGAACACTGAAGCTTTCTTT. It translates to CASLQDMNTEAFF.